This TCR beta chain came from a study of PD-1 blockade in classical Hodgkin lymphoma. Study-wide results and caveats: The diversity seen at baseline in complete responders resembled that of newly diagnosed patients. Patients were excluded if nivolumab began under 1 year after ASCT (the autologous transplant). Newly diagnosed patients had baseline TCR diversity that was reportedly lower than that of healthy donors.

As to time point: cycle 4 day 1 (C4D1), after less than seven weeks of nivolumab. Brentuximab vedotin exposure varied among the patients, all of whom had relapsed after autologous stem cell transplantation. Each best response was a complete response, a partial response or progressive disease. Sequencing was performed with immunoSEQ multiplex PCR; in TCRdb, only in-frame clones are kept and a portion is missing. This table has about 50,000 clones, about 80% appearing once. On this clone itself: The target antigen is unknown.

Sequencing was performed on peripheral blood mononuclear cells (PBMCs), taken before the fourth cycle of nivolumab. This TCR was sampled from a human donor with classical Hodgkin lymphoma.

As DNA, the CDR3 is TGTGCCAGCAGTTACGTCAGGGGCAATGAGCAGTTCTTC. This translates into CASSYVRGNEQFF. The V call is TRBV6-5, the J call TRBJ2-1; tentative D call: TRBD1 (6 bases). Germline V gives CDR1 MNHEY, CDR2 SVGAGI. Trimming shortened V by 2 bases and J by 6 bases, and 8 bases separated the two germline ends. The CDR3 covers 13 residues.